This section outlines one TCR beta chain sequence together with its context. Its matching antigen is unknown. This entry belongs to a study of cytomegalovirus exposure and HLA in healthy donors. V lost 7 bases, J lost 12 bases, and 11 bases stayed unmatched. Germline-derived CDR1 and CDR2 are MNHNS and SASEGT. The CDR3 runs 14 residues. Study results and caveats: TCR beta chains numbering roughly 150 were designated cytomegalovirus-associated. A later analysis associated 16,000 or so TCR beta sequences with HLA alleles at a 0.05 false discovery rate.

The study ran its PCR with 60 Vbeta and 13 Jbeta primers. Generated by immunoSEQ multiplex PCR, the TCRdb table keeps only in-frame clones and is missing some. The repertoire holds 220,000 or so clones, 75% seen once, with roughly 1.9% in the top ten. The clonotype originates from a woman aged 30 to 39 in good health and CMV-seronegative. The sequencing sample was made of PBMCs. V usage is TRBV6-1 and J usage is TRBJ2-1; 11 nucleotides match TRBD2. The CDR3 sequence: CASITELAGGRQFF. The CDR3 coding sequence is TGTGCCAGCATAACGGAGCTAGCGGGAGGACGGCAGTTCTTC.